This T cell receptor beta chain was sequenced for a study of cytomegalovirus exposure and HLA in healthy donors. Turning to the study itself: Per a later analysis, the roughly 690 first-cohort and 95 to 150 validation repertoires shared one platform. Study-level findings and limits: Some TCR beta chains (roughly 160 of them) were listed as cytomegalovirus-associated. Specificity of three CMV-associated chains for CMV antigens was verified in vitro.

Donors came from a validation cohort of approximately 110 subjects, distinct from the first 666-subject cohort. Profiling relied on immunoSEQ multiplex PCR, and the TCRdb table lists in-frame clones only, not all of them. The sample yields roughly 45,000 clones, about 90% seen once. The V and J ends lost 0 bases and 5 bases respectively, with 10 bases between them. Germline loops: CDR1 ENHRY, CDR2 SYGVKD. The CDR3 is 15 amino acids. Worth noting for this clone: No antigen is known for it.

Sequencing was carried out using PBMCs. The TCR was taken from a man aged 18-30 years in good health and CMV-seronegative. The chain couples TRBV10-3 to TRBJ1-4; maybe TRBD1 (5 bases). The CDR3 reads CAISESAGMNEKLFF. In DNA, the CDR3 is TGTGCCATCAGTGAGTCAGCAGGGATGAATGAAAAACTGTTTTTT.